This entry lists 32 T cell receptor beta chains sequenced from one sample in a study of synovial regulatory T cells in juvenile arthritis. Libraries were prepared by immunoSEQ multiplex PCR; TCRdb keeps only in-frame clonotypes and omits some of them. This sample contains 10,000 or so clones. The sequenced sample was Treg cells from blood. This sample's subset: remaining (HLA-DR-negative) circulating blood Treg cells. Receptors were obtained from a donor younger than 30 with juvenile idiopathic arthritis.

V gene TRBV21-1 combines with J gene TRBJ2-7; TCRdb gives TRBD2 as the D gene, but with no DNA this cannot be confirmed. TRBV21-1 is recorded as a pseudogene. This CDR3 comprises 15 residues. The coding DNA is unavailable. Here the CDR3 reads CASSKGSLPLYEQYF.

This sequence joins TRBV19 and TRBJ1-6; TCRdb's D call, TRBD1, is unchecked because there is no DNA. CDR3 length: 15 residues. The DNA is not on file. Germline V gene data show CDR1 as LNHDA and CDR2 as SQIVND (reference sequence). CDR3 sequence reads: CASSPMAGGNSPLHF. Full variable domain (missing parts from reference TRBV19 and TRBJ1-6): DGGITQSPKYLFRKEGQNVTLSCEQNLNHDAMYWYRQDPGQGLRLIYYSQIVNDFQKGDIAEGYSVSREKKESFPLTVTSAQKNPTAFYLCASSPMAGGNSPLHFGNGTRLTVT.

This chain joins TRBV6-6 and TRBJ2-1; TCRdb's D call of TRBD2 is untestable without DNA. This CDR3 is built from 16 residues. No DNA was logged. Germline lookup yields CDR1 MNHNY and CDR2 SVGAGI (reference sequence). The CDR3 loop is CASSLLAGFSYNEQFF.

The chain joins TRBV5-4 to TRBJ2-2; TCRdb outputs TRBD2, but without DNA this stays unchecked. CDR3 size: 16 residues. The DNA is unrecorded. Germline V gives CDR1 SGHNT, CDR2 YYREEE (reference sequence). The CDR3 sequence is CASSTGLAGVTGELFF.

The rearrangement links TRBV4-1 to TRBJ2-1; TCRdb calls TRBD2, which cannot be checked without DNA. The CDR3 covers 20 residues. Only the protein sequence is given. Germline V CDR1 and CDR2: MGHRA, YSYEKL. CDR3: CASSQAGLAGGIPIYNEQFF.

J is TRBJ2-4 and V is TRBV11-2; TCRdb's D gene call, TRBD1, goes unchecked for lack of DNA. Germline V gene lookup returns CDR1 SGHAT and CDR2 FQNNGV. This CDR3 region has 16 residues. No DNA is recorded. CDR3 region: CASRLAGTGVSNIQYF.

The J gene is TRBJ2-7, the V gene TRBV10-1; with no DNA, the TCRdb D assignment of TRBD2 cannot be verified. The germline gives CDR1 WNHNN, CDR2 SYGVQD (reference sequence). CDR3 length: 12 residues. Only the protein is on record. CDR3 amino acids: CASSPSSYEQYF.

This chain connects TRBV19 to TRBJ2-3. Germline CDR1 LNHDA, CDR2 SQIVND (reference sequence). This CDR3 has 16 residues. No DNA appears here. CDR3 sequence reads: CASSIGTGLSTDTQYF.

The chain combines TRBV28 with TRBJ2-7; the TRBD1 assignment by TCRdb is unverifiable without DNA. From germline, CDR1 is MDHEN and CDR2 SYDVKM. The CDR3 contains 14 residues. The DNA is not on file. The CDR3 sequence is CASSQTGIPYEQYF.

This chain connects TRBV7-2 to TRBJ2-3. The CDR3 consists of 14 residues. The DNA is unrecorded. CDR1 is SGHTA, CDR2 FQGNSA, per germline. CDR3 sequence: CASRNVNPTDTQYF.

The CDR3 reads CASSSEFPRTSDEQYF. This chain connects TRBV27 to TRBJ2-7; TCRdb proposes TRBD2, but this gene call is untestable without DNA. In germline, CDR1 is MNHEY, CDR2 SMNVEV (reference sequence). CDR3 length equals 16 residues. DNA is not recorded here.

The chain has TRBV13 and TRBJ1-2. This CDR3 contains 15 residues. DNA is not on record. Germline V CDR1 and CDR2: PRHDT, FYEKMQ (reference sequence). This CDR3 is CASSLPGGRVYGYTF.

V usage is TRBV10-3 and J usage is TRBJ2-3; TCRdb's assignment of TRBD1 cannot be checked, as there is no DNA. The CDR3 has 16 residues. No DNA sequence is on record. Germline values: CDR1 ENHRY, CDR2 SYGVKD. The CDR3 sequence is CAISDPWTGKTDTQYF.

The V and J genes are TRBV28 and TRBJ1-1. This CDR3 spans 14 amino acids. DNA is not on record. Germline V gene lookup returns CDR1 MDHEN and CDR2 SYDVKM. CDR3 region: CASSYLGGNTEAFF.

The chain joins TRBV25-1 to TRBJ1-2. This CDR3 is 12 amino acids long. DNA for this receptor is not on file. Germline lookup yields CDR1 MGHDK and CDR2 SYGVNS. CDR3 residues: CASSEYGGGYTF.

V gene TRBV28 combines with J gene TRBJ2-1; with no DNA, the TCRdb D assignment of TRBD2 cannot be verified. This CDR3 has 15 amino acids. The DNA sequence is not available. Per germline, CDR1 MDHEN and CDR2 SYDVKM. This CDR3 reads CASSTWGGADNEQFF.

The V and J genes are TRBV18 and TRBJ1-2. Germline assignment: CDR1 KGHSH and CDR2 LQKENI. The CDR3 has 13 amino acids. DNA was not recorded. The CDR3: CASSPGRRQVYTF. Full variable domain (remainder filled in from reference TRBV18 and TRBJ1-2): NAGVMQNPRHLVRRRGQEARLRCSPMKGHSHVYWYRQLPEEGLKFMVYLQKENIIDESGMPKERFSAEFPKEGPSILRIQQVVRGDSAAYFCASSPGRRQVYTFGSGTRLTVV.

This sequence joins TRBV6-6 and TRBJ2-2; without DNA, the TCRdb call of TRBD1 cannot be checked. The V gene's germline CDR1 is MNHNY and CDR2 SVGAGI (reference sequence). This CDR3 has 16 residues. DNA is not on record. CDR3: CASSSFGTGDTGELFF.

CDR3 residues: CASSLRRGGNTGELFF. The rearrangement joins TRBV5-1 to TRBJ2-2. CDR1 and CDR2 from the germline V gene are SGHRS and YFSETQ. There are 16 residues in the CDR3. The DNA is not on file.

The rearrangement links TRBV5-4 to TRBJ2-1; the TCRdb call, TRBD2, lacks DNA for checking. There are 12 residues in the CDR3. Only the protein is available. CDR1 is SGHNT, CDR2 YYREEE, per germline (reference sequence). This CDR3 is CASSLAVNEQFF.

This chain's CDR3 is CASSYAPKSPLHF. The chain joins TRBV6-5 to TRBJ1-6. In germline, CDR1 is MNHEY, CDR2 SVGAGI. This CDR3 is 13 amino acids long. No DNA sequence is on record.

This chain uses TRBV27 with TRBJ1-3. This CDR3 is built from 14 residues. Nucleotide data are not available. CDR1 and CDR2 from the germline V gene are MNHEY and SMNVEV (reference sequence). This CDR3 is CASSLSPLGNTIYF.

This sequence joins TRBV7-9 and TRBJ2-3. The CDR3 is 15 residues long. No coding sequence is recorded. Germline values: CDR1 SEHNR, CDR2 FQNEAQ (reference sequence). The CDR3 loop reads CASSLNLDSTDTQYF.

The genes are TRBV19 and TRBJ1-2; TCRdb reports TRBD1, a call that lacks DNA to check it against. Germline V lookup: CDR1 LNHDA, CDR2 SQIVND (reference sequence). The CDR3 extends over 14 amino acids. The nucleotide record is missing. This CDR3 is CASRHRGQIYGYTF.

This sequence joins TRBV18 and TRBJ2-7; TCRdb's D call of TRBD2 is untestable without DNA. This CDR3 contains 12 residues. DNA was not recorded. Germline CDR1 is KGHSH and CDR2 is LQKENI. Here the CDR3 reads CASSPHGYEQYF.

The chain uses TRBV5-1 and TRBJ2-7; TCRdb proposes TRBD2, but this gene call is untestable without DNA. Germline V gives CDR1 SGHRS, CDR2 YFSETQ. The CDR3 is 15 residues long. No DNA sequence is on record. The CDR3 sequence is CASSTGTPSSYEQYF.

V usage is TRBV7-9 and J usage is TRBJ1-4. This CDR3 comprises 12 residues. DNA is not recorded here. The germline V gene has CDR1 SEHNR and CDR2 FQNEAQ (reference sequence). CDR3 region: CASRREGEKLFF.

The CDR3 spells CASSLETGERDTQYF. This chain uses TRBV4-3 with TRBJ2-3; the D call of TRBD1 rests on TCRdb alone, since no DNA is present to check it. The CDR3 runs to 15 residues. No DNA sequence was recorded. Germline CDR1 reads LGHNA; CDR2 reads YSLEER.

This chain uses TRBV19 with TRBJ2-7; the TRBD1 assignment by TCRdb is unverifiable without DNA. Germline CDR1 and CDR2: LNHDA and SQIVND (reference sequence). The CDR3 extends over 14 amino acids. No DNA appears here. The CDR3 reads CASSTGVPPFGQYF. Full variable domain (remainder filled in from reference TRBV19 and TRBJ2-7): DGGITQSPKYLFRKEGQNVTLSCEQNLNHDAMYWYRQDPGQGLRLIYYSQIVNDFQKGDIAEGYSVSREKKESFPLTVTSAQKNPTAFYLCASSTGVPPFGQYFGPGTRLTVT.

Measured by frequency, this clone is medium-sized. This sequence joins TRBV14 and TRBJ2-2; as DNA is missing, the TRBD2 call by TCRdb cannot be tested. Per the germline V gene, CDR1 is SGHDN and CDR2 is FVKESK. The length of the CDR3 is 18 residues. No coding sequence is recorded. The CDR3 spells CASSPRGLAGGVSGELFF.

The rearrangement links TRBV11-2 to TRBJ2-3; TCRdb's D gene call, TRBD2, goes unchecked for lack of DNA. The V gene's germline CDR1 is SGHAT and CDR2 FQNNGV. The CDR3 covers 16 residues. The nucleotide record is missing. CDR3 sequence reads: CASSLGAGGGRDTQYF.

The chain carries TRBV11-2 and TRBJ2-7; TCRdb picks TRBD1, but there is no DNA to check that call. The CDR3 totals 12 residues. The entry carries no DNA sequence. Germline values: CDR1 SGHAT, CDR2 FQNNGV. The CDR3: CASSWTGSEQYF.